Listed below are T cell receptor beta chains from one sample, sequenced in a study of cytomegalovirus exposure and HLA in healthy donors. Method: immunoSEQ multiplex PCR; TCRdb's copy keeps in-frame clones and lacks some. The sample yields about 150,000 clones, 79% seen once. Sequenced: PBMCs. The receptors were gathered from a man aged 45-65 years in good health and CMV-seropositive. Both conserved end residues are part of each CDR3. A D gene is named only where the DNA matches it firmly. Part of the rows lack a size; the others show once, few, many or a class for expanded clones.

>NA|TRBD1|TRBV27|TRBJ1-2
CASRQTGFGYGYTF
TGTGCCAGCAGACAGACAGGGTTTGGCTATGGCTACACCTTC
>NA|NA|TRBV28|TRBJ2-7
CASSWGRGIYEQYF
TGTGCCAGCAGTTGGGGCAGGGGAATCTACGAGCAGTACTTC
>NA|TRBD1|TRBV29-1|TRBJ1-1
CSVGTGPNTEAFF
TGCAGCGTGGGGACAGGTCCGAACACTGAAGCTTTCTTT
>once|TRBD2|TRBV2|TRBJ2-5
CASVQGTSQETQYF
TGTGCCAGCGTCCAGGGGACTAGTCAAGAGACCCAGTACTTC
>NA|NA|TRBV7-8|TRBJ2-7
CASSLEVRGYEQYF
TGTGCCAGCAGCTTAGAGGTCAGGGGATACGAGCAGTACTTC
>NA|NA|TRBV5-4|TRBJ2-2
CASSLPGANTGELFF
TGTGCCAGCAGCCTCCCAGGGGCAAACACCGGGGAGCTGTTTTTT
>NA|NA|TRBV19|TRBJ2-7
CASTGTGEYEQYF
TGTGCCAGCACCGGGACTGGAGAATACGAGCAGTACTTC
>NA|TRBD1|TRBV10-3|TRBJ2-1
CAISDPGQGYNEQFF
TGTGCCATCAGTGACCCGGGACAGGGTTATAATGAGCAGTTCTTC
>NA|NA|TRBV5-1|TRBJ1-2
CASSPGQTFTYGYTF
TGCGCCAGCAGCCCTGGACAGACCTTCACCTATGGCTACACCTTC
>NA|TRBD1|TRBV7-9|TRBJ1-2
CSSSLGQGPGGYTF
TGTTCCAGCAGCTTAGGACAGGGCCCGGGTGGCTACACCTTC
>NA|TRBD2|TRBV5-1|TRBJ2-1
CASRLADSSYNEQFF
TGCGCCAGCAGACTAGCGGATAGCTCCTACAATGAGCAGTTCTTC
>NA|TRBD2|TRBV30|TRBJ2-3
CAWTGGSSPGTDTQYF
TGTGCCTGGACCGGGGGGAGCAGCCCGGGCACAGATACGCAGTATTTT
>NA|NA|TRBV10-3|TRBJ1-4
CAVTPGPNEKLFF
TGTGCCGTTACCCCGGGTCCCAATGAAAAACTGTTTTTT
>NA|TRBD2|TRBV5-4|TRBJ2-7
CASSAGLAGEQYF
TGTGCCAGCAGCGCGGGACTAGCGGGCGAGCAGTACTTC
>NA|NA|TRBV6-4|TRBJ2-1
CASSDSSLAQYEQFF
TGTGCCAGCAGTGACTCGAGTCTAGCGCAGTATGAGCAGTTCTTC
>NA|TRBD1|TRBV12-5|TRBJ2-1
CASGQGQGAGNEQFF
TGTGCTAGTGGCCAAGGACAGGGGGCAGGCAATGAGCAGTTCTTC
>NA|NA|TRBV5-6|TRBJ2-3
CASSLAKGGLSDTQYF
TGTGCCAGCAGCTTGGCCAAAGGAGGACTCTCAGATACGCAGTATTTT
>NA|NA|TRBV5-1|TRBJ2-7
CASRVQGSYEQYF
TGCGCCAGTCGGGTGCAGGGGTCCTACGAGCAGTACTTC
>NA|NA|TRBV27|TRBJ2-7
CASSWDIKSSYEQYF
TGTGCCAGCAGTTGGGACATAAAGAGCTCCTACGAGCAGTACTTC
>NA|TRBD1|TRBV5-1|TRBJ2-7
CASSIRDRVSEQYF
TGCGCCAGCAGTATTAGGGACAGGGTGTCCGAGCAGTACTTC